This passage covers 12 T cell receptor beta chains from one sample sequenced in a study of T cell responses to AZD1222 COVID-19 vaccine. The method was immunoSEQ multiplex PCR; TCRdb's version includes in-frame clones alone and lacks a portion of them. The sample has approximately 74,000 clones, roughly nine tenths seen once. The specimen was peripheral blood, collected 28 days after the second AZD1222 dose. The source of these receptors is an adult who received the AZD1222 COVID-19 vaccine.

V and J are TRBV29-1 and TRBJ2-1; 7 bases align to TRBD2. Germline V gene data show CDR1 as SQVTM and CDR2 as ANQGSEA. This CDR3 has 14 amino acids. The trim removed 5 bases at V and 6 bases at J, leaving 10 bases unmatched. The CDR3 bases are TGCAGCGTTCTGTTGATAGCGGGTTTCAATGAGCAGTTCTTC. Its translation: CSVLLIAGFNEQFF.

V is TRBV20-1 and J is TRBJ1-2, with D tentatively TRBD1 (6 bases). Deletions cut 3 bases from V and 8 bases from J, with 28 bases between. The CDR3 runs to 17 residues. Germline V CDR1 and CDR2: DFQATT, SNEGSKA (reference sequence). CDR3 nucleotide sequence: TGCAGTGCTAGTGAGAGGACAGCCTTAGTCCAGGTTGGAGGCTACACCTTC. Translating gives CSASERTALVQVGGYTF.

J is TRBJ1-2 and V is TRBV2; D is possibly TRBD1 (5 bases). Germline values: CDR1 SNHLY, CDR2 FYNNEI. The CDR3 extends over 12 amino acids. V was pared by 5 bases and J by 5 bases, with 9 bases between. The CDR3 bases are TGTGCCAGCAGTTCAGGGTCTTATGGCTACACCTTC. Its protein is CASSSGSYGYTF.

The CDR3 spells CASTSVGRSGNTIYF. CDR3 bases: TGTGCCAGTACCTCGGTTGGGAGGTCTGGAAACACCATATATTTT. The chain uses TRBV19 and TRBJ1-3; no clear D gene. CDR3 size: 15 residues. Trimming pared 7 bases from V and 1 base from J, leaving 14 bases between. Germline lookup yields CDR1 LNHDA and CDR2 SQIVND (reference sequence).

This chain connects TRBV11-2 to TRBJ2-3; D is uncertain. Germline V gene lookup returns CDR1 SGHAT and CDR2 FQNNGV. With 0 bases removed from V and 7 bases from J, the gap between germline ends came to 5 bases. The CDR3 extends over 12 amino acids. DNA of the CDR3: TGTGCCAGCAGCTTAGATGTATATACGCAGTATTTT. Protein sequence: CASSLDVYTQYF. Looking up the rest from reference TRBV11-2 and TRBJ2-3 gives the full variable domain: EAGVAQSPRYKIIEKRQSVAFWCNPISGHATLYWYQQILGQGPKLLIQFQNNGVVDDSQLPKDRFSAERLKGVDSTLKIQPAKLEDSAVYLCASSLDVYTQYFGPGTRLTVL.

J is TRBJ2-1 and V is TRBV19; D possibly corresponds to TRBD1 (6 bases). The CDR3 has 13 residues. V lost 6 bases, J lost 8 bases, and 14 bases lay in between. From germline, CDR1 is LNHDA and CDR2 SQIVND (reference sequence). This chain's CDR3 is CASSRGPGDEQFF. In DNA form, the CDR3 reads TGTGCCAGTAGCAGGGGCCCCGGGGATGAGCAGTTCTTC.

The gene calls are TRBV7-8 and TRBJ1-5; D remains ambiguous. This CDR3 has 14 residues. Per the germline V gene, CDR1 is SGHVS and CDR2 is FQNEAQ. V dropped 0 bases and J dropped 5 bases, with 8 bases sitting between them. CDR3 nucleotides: TGTGCCAGCAGCTTAGCTGGGAAGGATCAGCCCCAGCATTTT. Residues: CASSLAGKDQPQHF.

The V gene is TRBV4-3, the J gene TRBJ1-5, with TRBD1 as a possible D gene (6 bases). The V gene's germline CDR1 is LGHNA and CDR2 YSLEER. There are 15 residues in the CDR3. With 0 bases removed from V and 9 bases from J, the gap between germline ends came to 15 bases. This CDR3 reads CASSQDAGVFGPQHF. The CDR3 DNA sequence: TGCGCCAGCAGCCAAGATGCAGGGGTCTTCGGGCCCCAGCATTTT.

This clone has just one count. The DNA for the CDR3 is TGTGCCAGCTCAGGGGGTGGTCCCGGGGAGCTGTTTTTT. It yields the protein CASSGGGPGELFF. The chain uses TRBV6-5 and TRBJ2-2; 7 nucleotides align to TRBD1. V shed 8 bases, J shed 6 bases, and the junction held 6 bases outside the gene matches. The germline V gene has CDR1 MNHEY and CDR2 SVGAGI. This CDR3 contains 13 residues.

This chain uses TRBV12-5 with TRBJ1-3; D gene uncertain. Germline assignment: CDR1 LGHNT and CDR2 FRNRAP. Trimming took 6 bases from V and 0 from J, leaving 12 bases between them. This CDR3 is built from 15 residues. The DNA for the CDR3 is TGTGCTAGTGGCTTAACTCTACTCTCTGGAAACACCATATATTTT. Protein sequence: CASGLTLLSGNTIYF.

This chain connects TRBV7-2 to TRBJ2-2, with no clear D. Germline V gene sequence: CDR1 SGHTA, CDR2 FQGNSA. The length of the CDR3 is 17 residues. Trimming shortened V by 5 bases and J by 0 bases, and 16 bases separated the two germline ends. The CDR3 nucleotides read TGTGCCAGCAGCCCAACGACTTTGACGGCGAACACCGGGGAGCTGTTTTTT. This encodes CASSPTTLTANTGELFF.

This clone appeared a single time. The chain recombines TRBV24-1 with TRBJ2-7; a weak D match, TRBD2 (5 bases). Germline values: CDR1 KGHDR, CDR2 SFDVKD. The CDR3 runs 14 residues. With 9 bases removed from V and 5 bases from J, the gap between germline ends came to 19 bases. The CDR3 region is CATLPGGYTHEQYF. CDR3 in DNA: TGTGCCACCCTCCCAGGCGGGTATACCCACGAGCAGTACTTC.